This entry lists 21 T cell receptor beta chains sequenced from one sample in a study of graft-versus-host responses after intestinal transplantation. What these receptors recognize is not known. Produced via immunoSEQ multiplex PCR; TCRdb's table is partial and in-frame only. The sample yields about 110,000 clones, roughly 95% seen once. This specimen consisted of unstimulated CD8+ T cells sorted from spleen or lymph node cells, obtained before intestinal transplant. These receptors originate from a human donor who received an intestinal transplant.

J is TRBJ2-7 and V is TRBV4-1; D may correspond to TRBD1 or TRBD2 (5 bases each). The germline V and J ends were trimmed by 1 base and 1 base, with 14 bases remaining between them. This CDR3 comprises 16 residues. The germline gives CDR1 MGHRA, CDR2 YSYEKL. The CDR3 loop is CASSQVGPPPSYEQYF. DNA for the CDR3: TGCGCCAGCAGCCAAGTGGGACCTCCCCCGTCCTACGAGCAGTACTTC.

V usage is TRBV2 and J usage is TRBJ2-1; D tentatively reads TRBD1 or TRBD2 (6 bases each). The germline CDR1 and CDR2 sequences are SNHLY and FYNNEI. V lost 5 bases to trimming and J lost 4 bases, with 15 bases between them. This CDR3 contains 15 residues. The CDR3 region is CASSRNGGEYNEQFF. CDR3 bases: TGTGCCAGCAGTCGTAACGGGGGCGAGTACAATGAGCAGTTCTTC.

This chain connects TRBV9 to TRBJ1-2; 8 bases are shared with TRBD1. The germline CDR1 and CDR2 sequences are SGDLS and YYNGEE. The V gene end was trimmed by 3 bases and the J gene end by 4 bases; junction bases not matched to a gene: 11. CDR3 length: 16 residues. CDR3 in amino acids: CASSAPDRGWGYGYTF. The CDR3 DNA sequence: TGTGCCAGCAGCGCACCCGACAGGGGATGGGGCTATGGCTACACCTTC.

The rearrangement uses TRBV5-4 and TRBJ2-1; D might be TRBD2 (6 bases). The germline gives CDR1 SGHNT, CDR2 YYREEE (reference sequence). Trimming removed 0 bases from V and 9 bases from J, with 10 bases in between. This CDR3 contains 13 residues. CDR3 residues: CASSLAASAEQFF. The CDR3, as DNA: TGTGCCAGCAGCTTGGCGGCTAGCGCTGAGCAGTTCTTC.

Concerning this clone itself: The sample has other DNA sequences that encode this CDR3 too. This rearrangement joins TRBV27 to TRBJ2-2; tentative D call: TRBD1 (5 bases). This CDR3 has 14 residues. CDR1 and CDR2 (germline): MNHEY, SMNVEV (reference sequence). Trimming took off 3 bases at V and 3 bases at J, with 8 bases between the two ends. This CDR3 is CASSFQGDTGELFF. The DNA of the CDR3 is TGTGCCAGCAGTTTCCAGGGTGACACCGGGGAGCTGTTTTTT.

The V gene is TRBV6-5, the J gene TRBJ2-1; D call uncertain. The CDR3 loop spans 11 amino acids. V was cut by 6 bases and J by 10 bases, with 10 bases left in between. Per the germline V gene, CDR1 is MNHEY and CDR2 is SVGAGI. This CDR3 is CASRVRSEQFF. The CDR3 nucleotides read TGTGCCAGCAGGGTCCGTTCCGAGCAGTTCTTC.

The rearrangement joins TRBV23-1 to TRBJ2-3, with D possibly being TRBD2 (6 bases). TRBV23-1 is marked as an open reading frame, function uncertain. The CDR3 sequence is 15 residues long. Deletions cut 4 bases from V and 3 bases from J, with 14 bases between. The CDR3 is CASSLRGIGTDTQYF. The CDR3 DNA follows: TGCGCCAGCAGTCTACGGGGGATCGGTACAGATACGCAGTATTTT.

J is TRBJ1-2 and V is TRBV19; maybe TRBD1 (5 bases). V was shortened by 1 base and J by 14 bases, with 17 bases between the two germline ends. Germline CDR1 and CDR2: LNHDA and SQIVND (reference sequence). The CDR3 has 13 residues. The CDR3 bases are TGTGCCAGTAGTATAGCGGGGACCCTGCTCGAGACCTTC. This sequence encodes CASSIAGTLLETF.

The V gene is TRBV6-1, the J gene TRBJ1-5, with unresolved D. The V gene's germline CDR1 is MNHNS and CDR2 SASEGT. This CDR3 contains 18 residues. V shed 1 base and J shed 2 bases, with 18 bases lying between them. This chain's CDR3 is CASSEVSVGSGRNQPQHF. The CDR3 nucleotides are TGTGCCAGCAGTGAAGTCTCGGTCGGGTCCGGTCGCAATCAGCCCCAGCATTTT.

The rearrangement uses TRBV27 and TRBJ1-1; D unclear. V was shortened by 4 bases and J by 9 bases, with 12 bases between the two germline ends. The germline V gene has CDR1 MNHEY and CDR2 SMNVEV (reference sequence). The CDR3 totals 12 residues. The CDR3 loop reads CASSSDPAQAFF. The CDR3 DNA follows: TGTGCCAGCAGTTCGGACCCTGCCCAAGCTTTCTTT.

This clone was seen only a few times. The chain employs TRBV6-4 and TRBJ1-2, with 12 nucleotides matching TRBD1. Germline V gene sequence: CDR1 MRHNA, CDR2 SNTAGT. CDR3 length equals 15 residues. V was pared by 3 bases and J by 4 bases, with 3 bases of the junction left unmatched. The CDR3 nucleotides read TGTGCCAGCAGTGAAGGGACAGGGGGCTTCTATGGCTACACCTTC. Translated, it gives CASSEGTGGFYGYTF.

The chain joins TRBV11-3 to TRBJ2-2, with a possible D match to TRBD2 (5 bases). The CDR3 has 15 amino acids. Germline assignment: CDR1 SGHNT and CDR2 YENEEA. V shed 5 bases and J shed 4 bases, with 14 bases lying between them. DNA for the CDR3: TGTGCCAGCAGCCCCCGCGAGGGCCCCACCGGGGAGCTGTTTTTT. This gives the protein CASSPREGPTGELFF.

This chain links TRBV20-1 with TRBJ1-4, with D perhaps TRBD1 (5 bases). CDR3 size: 11 residues. Germline CDR1 reads DFQATT; CDR2 reads SNEGSKA (reference sequence). Trimming removed 6 bases from V and 7 bases from J, with 9 bases in between. DNA for the CDR3: TGCAGTGCCCCCCAGGGTGAAAAACTGTTTTTT. Translation: CSAPQGEKLFF.

DNA of the CDR3: TGTGCCAGCACTTGGGGGGGGACTAGCACAGATACGCAGTATTTT. Its protein is CASTWGGTSTDTQYF. This chain links TRBV9 with TRBJ2-3, with 7 bases identical to TRBD2. CDR1 is SGDLS and CDR2 is YYNGEE in the germline V gene. V lost 6 bases and J lost 0; bases outside the gene matches: 7. The CDR3 runs to 15 residues.

The CDR3 sequence is CASSQVGWRKAFF. CDR3 coding DNA: TGCGCCAGCAGCCAAGTGGGATGGAGAAAAGCTTTCTTT. The rearrangement links TRBV4-1 to TRBJ1-1; D is uncertain. This CDR3 region has 13 residues. Trimming took 1 base from V and 9 from J, leaving 12 bases between them. The V gene's germline CDR1 is MGHRA and CDR2 YSYEKL.

The chain recombines TRBV27 with TRBJ2-5; D possibly uses TRBD1 or TRBD2 (5 bases each). The ends were cut back, 5 bases at V and 3 bases at J, with 16 bases in the middle. Germline CDR1 reads MNHEY; CDR2 reads SMNVEV (reference sequence). CDR3 length equals 15 residues. Written as DNA, the CDR3 is TGTGCCAGCAGTCGGGGACCTGTGATTGAAGAGACCCAGTACTTC. The encoded protein is CASSRGPVIEETQYF.

The chain couples TRBV25-1 to TRBJ2-5; TRBD1 matches at 7 bases. V was pared by 4 bases and J by 2 bases, with 4 bases of the junction left unmatched. The germline V gene encodes CDR1 MGHDK and CDR2 SYGVNS. CDR3 size: 14 residues. The CDR3 loop reads CASSVDRVQETQYF. CDR3 nucleotides: TGTGCCAGCAGTGTAGACAGGGTACAAGAGACCCAGTACTTC.

The V and J genes are TRBV4-1 and TRBJ2-7; D is ambiguous. With 2 bases removed from V and 5 bases from J, the gap between germline ends came to 7 bases. Germline values: CDR1 MGHRA, CDR2 YSYEKL. CDR3 length: 12 residues. The CDR3 spells CASSQRTDEQYF. The CDR3 DNA reads as TGCGCCAGCAGCCAAAGAACCGACGAGCAGTACTTC.

This rearrangement joins TRBV28 to TRBJ2-5; possibly TRBD2 for D (6 bases). V lost 1 base and J lost 4, with 10 bases in between. Germline-derived CDR1 and CDR2 are MDHEN and SYDVKM. The CDR3 contains 14 residues. The CDR3 spells CASSLLADGETQYF. As DNA, the CDR3 is TGTGCCAGCAGTTTATTAGCGGATGGAGAGACCCAGTACTTC. Combining the CDR3 with reference TRBV28 and TRBJ2-5 gives the whole variable domain DVKVTQSSRYLVKRTGEKVFLECVQDMDHENMFWYRQDPGLGLRLIYFSYDVKMKEKGDIPEGYSVSREKKERFSLILESASTNQTSMYLCASSLLADGETQYFGPGTRLLVL.

CDR3 nucleotide sequence: TGTGCCAGCAGTGACTCTAGCGGGAGACTGGATGAGCAGTTCTTC. Protein sequence: CASSDSSGRLDEQFF. The rearrangement joins TRBV2 to TRBJ2-1, with 10 bases that match TRBD2. Looked up from germline, CDR1 is SNHLY and CDR2 is FYNNEI. Trimming took 3 bases from V and 8 from J; bases not matched to a gene: 7. The CDR3 loop spans 15 amino acids.

This clone was recorded once. J is TRBJ2-7 and V is TRBV27; 8 bases line up with TRBD2. CDR3 size: 15 residues. V lost 6 bases to trimming and J lost 0 bases; unmatched junction nucleotides: 7. Germline V gene sequence: CDR1 MNHEY, CDR2 SMNVEV (reference sequence). CDR3 sequence reads: CASSSLLADSYEQYF. As DNA, the CDR3 is TGTGCCAGCAGCTCGTTACTAGCGGACTCCTACGAGCAGTACTTC.